Included here is one TCR beta chain sequence, with context. This sample was taken from a study of blood T cells in healthy people across ages. The V gene's germline CDR1 is SQVTM and CDR2 ANQGSEA. The V end lost 0 bases, the J end lost 9 bases, and 12 bases lay between the germline ends. CDR3 length equals 13 residues. Primed by a sample-barcoded 5' primer and a J-beta primer mix, a second PCR proceeded for roughly 6 to 12 cycles. TCRdb called the 5' RACE reads again in MiXCR, with one record for every CDR3 protein. The repertoire has about 1,600,000 distinct CDR3 sequences, approximately 40% of them found once; the top ten carry approximately 7.9%.

This receptor was identified in a woman aged 18-29 years in good health. What was sequenced was blood. V is TRBV29-1 and J is TRBJ1-5; D gene uncertain. CDR3 coding DNA: TGCAGCGTTGAAGATCCCGGGATGGGGCCCCAGCATTTT. It yields the protein CSVEDPGMGPQHF.